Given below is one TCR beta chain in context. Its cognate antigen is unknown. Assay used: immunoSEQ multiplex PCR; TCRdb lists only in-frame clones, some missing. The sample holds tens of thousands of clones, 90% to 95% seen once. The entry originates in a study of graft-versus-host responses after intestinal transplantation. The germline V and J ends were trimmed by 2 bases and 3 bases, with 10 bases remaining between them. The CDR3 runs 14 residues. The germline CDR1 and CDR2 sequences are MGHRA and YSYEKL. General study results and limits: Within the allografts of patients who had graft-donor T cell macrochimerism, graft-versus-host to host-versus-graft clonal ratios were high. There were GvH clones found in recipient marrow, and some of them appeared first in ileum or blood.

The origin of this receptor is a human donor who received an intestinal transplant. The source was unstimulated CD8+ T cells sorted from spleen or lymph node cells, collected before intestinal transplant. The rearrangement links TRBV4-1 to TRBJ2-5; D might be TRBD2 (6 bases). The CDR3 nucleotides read TGCGCCAGCAGCCAAAGCTGGAGGGAAGAGACCCAGTACTTC. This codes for CASSQSWREETQYF.